Listed below are T cell receptor beta chains from one sample, sequenced in a study of blood T cell repertoires in COVID-19. The repertoire was sequenced with immunoSEQ multiplex PCR; TCRdb's copy has only in-frame clones and lacks some. The data hold tens of thousands of clones, with about 86% observed a single time. Sequenced sample: peripheral blood. The receptor source for this set is an older man in a cohort sampled during active COVID-19. CDR3s include the opening cysteine and the closing phenylalanine or tryptophan. The order of the fields is V gene, J gene, clone size, D gene, CDR3 protein, CDR3 DNA. D genes are given only for firm matches. A row's size may be missing; if present it is once, few, many or a size class.

V: TRBV5-1
J: TRBJ2-3
size: once
D: TRBD2
CDR3: CASRRGEVTDTQYF
DNA: TGCGCCAGCAGGCGGGGGGAAGTCACAGATACGCAGTATTTT

V: TRBV5-1
J: TRBJ2-5
size: once
D: TRBD2
CDR3: CASSRGTSGEETQYF
DNA: TGCGCCAGCAGCCGCGGGACTAGCGGGGAGGAGACCCAGTACTTC

V: TRBV5-4
J: TRBJ2-5
size: NA
D: TRBD1
CDR3: CASSQGQIQETQYF
DNA: TGTGCCAGCAGCCAGGGACAGATCCAAGAGACCCAGTACTTC

V: TRBV7-2
J: TRBJ2-7
size: once
D: NA
CDR3: CASSLVDSTYEQYF
DNA: TGTGCCAGCAGCTTAGTGGACTCTACCTACGAGCAGTACTTC

V: TRBV6-2/TRBV6-3
J: TRBJ1-2
size: few
D: TRBD1
CDR3: CASSPDRGSYTF
DNA: TGTGCCAGCAGCCCCGACAGGGGTAGCTACACCTTC

V: TRBV5-1
J: TRBJ1-3
size: NA
D: NA
CDR3: CASSFGAGVAGNTIYF
DNA: TGCGCCAGCAGCTTTGGGGCTGGCGTAGCTGGAAACACCATATATTTT

V: TRBV7-8
J: TRBJ1-5
size: NA
D: NA
CDR3: CASSWAGGQPQHF
DNA: TGTGCCAGCAGCTGGGCCGGCGGGCAGCCCCAGCATTTT

V: TRBV24-1
J: TRBJ2-1
size: NA
D: NA
CDR3: CATSDEGSFAYNEQFF
DNA: TGTGCCACCAGTGATGAGGGTTCCTTCGCCTACAATGAGCAGTTCTTC

V: TRBV6-2/TRBV6-3
J: TRBJ1-1
size: NA
D: TRBD1
CDR3: CASSYSIGQGSTEAFF
DNA: TGTGCCAGCAGTTACTCGATAGGACAGGGGAGCACTGAAGCTTTCTTT

V: TRBV5-4
J: TRBJ2-3
size: once
D: NA
CDR3: CASSPRGGGIVTDTQYF
DNA: TGTGCCAGCAGCCCCCGAGGGGGCGGGATTGTCACAGATACGCAGTATTTT

V: TRBV21-1
J: TRBJ1-6
size: NA
D: NA
CDR3: CASSKVRQGSPLHF
DNA: TGTGCCAGCAGCAAAGTGAGACAGGGTTCACCCCTCCACTTT

V: TRBV25-1
J: TRBJ2-3
size: NA
D: NA
CDR3: CASSENIEGADTQYF
DNA: TGTGCCAGCAGTGAAAATATTGAGGGGGCAGATACGCAGTATTTT

V: TRBV7-2
J: TRBJ1-2
size: few
D: NA
CDR3: CASSLRTAYTF
DNA: TGTGCCAGCAGCTTACGGACAGCCTACACCTTC

V: TRBV5-1
J: TRBJ2-2
size: NA
D: TRBD2
CDR3: CASTALAGINTGELFF
DNA: TGCGCCAGCACCGCCCTAGCGGGGATAAACACCGGGGAGCTGTTTTTT

V: TRBV10-1
J: TRBJ1-6
size: once
D: NA
CDR3: CASSEPRGGDNSPLHF
DNA: TGCGCCAGCAGTGAGCCCCGGGGGGGGGATAATTCACCCCTCCACTTT

V: TRBV5-6
J: TRBJ2-6
size: NA
D: NA
CDR3: CASSPRGSGANVLTF
DNA: TGTGCCAGCAGCCCGAGAGGGTCTGGGGCCAACGTCCTGACTTTC

V: TRBV7-9
J: TRBJ2-7
size: NA
D: TRBD1
CDR3: CASSGNRGDYEQYF
DNA: TGTGCCAGCAGCGGGAACAGGGGTGACTACGAGCAGTACTTC

V: TRBV6-2/TRBV6-3
J: TRBJ2-3
size: NA
D: NA
CDR3: CASSPQAQDTQYF
DNA: TGTGCCAGCAGTCCCCAGGCACAAGATACGCAGTATTTT

V: TRBV4-1
J: TRBJ1-2
size: NA
D: NA
CDR3: CASSQVGVGLGYTF
DNA: TGCGCCAGCAGCCAAGTGGGAGTTGGGCTCGGCTACACCTTC

V: TRBV6-5
J: TRBJ1-5
size: NA
D: TRBD1
CDR3: CASRVLTGGYQPQHF
DNA: TGTGCCAGCAGAGTACTAACAGGGGGCTATCAGCCCCAGCATTTT

V: TRBV5-5
J: TRBJ2-7
size: NA
D: TRBD1
CDR3: CASSGWDSYEQYF
DNA: TGTGCCAGCAGCGGCTGGGACAGCTACGAGCAGTACTTC

V: TRBV5-8
J: TRBJ2-3
size: NA
D: TRBD2
CDR3: CASSLAGRQGDTQYF
DNA: TGTGCCAGCAGCCTAGCGGGCCGCCAAGGAGATACGCAGTATTTT

V: TRBV13
J: TRBJ2-5
size: NA
D: TRBD1
CDR3: CASSSKDRGLVETQYF
DNA: TGTGCCAGCAGCTCCAAGGACAGGGGGCTAGTGGAGACCCAGTACTTC

V: TRBV7-2
J: TRBJ2-7
size: NA
D: TRBD1
CDR3: CASSTDRVGEQYF
DNA: TGTGCCAGCAGCACCGACAGGGTGGGCGAGCAGTACTTC

V: TRBV24-1
J: TRBJ1-3
size: few
D: NA
CDR3: CATSDLQIQGSGNTIYF
DNA: TGTGCCACCAGTGATTTGCAAATCCAGGGCTCTGGAAACACCATATATTTT

V: TRBV6-5
J: TRBJ1-4
size: NA
D: NA
CDR3: CASMDGGVHEKLFF
DNA: TGTGCCAGCATGGATGGGGGGGTACATGAAAAACTGTTTTTT

V: TRBV24-1
J: TRBJ2-1
size: NA
D: TRBD1
CDR3: CATSEGTGGEQFF
DNA: TGTGCCACCAGTGAAGGGACAGGGGGTGAGCAGTTCTTC

V: TRBV29-1
J: TRBJ1-1
size: few
D: NA
CDR3: CSVVPGTEAFF
DNA: TGCAGCGTTGTTCCGGGGACTGAAGCTTTCTTT

V: TRBV27
J: TRBJ1-2
size: NA
D: TRBD1
CDR3: CASSLSTGDGYTF
DNA: TGTGCCAGCAGTTTATCGACAGGGGATGGCTACACCTTC

V: TRBV19
J: TRBJ1-2
size: once
D: NA
CDR3: CASSAQVIYGYTF
DNA: TGTGCCAGTAGTGCTCAGGTCATCTATGGCTACACCTTC

V: TRBV7-9
J: TRBJ1-2
size: NA
D: TRBD1
CDR3: CASSPGQELYGYTF
DNA: TGTGCCAGCAGCCCGGGACAGGAACTCTATGGCTACACCTTC